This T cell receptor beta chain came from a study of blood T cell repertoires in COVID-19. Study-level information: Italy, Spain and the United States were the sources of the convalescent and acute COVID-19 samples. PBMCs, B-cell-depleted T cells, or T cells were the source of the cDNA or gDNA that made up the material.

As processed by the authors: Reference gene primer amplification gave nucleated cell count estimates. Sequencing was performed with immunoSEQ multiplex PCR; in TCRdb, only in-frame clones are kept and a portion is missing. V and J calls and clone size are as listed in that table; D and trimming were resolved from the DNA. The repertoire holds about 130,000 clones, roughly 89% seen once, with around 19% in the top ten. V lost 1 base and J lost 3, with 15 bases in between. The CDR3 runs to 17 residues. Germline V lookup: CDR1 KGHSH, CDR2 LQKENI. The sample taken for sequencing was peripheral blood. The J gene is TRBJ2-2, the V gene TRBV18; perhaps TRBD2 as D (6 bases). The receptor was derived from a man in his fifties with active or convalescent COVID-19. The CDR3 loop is CASSPRTGETYTGELFF. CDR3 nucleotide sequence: TGTGCCAGCTCACCACGGACGGGGGAGACTTACACCGGGGAGCTGTTTTTT.